A selection of T cell receptor beta chains follows, all from one sample in a study of T cell changes during pregnancy in multiple sclerosis. Method: immunoSEQ multiplex PCR; TCRdb's copy keeps in-frame clones and lacks some. Counted here are 100,000 or so clones, more than 90% occurring once; the ten biggest clones make up roughly 1.2%. The sample consisted of peripheral blood, taken in the second trimester of pregnancy. The receptors derive from a female donor with multiple sclerosis, enrolled in a pregnancy study. CDR3s include the opening cysteine and the closing phenylalanine or tryptophan. A D gene is named only where the DNA matches it firmly. Expanded clones are given a class, and other clones once, few, many or no size at all.

D,size,J,V,CDR3,DNA
TRBD1,.,TRBJ1-5,TRBV28,CASSSGDRHQPQHF,TGTGCCAGCAGTTCCGGGGACAGACATCAGCCCCAGCATTTT
.,.,TRBJ1-1,TRBV6-5,CASQRYPGTEAFF,TGTGCCAGCCAAAGATATCCGGGGACTGAAGCTTTCTTT
TRBD1,.,TRBJ1-1,TRBV5-1,CASRIETGGWTEAFF,TGCGCCAGCAGGATTGAGACAGGGGGATGGACTGAAGCTTTCTTT
TRBD1,.,TRBJ2-7,TRBV2,CASRGQSNYEQYF,TGTGCCAGCAGGGGACAGTCCAATTACGAGCAGTACTTC
TRBD2,.,TRBJ2-7,TRBV5-1,CASSFGGGYEQYF,TGCGCCAGCAGCTTCGGGGGGGGGTACGAGCAGTACTTC
TRBD2,.,TRBJ2-7,TRBV7-2,CASSFGTSGSLYEQYF,TGTGCCAGCAGCTTTGGGACTAGCGGGAGTCTCTACGAGCAGTACTTC
.,.,TRBJ2-7,TRBV4-1,CASSQDFTRQYF,TGCGCCAGCAGCCAAGATTTCACGCGGCAGTACTTC
.,.,TRBJ2-5,TRBV5-1,CASSAGLVGETQYF,TGCGCCAGCAGCGCTGGACTGGTGGGAGAGACCCAGTACTTC
.,.,TRBJ2-5,TRBV18,CASSPGQRQETQYF,TGTGCCAGCTCACCAGGACAGCGCCAAGAGACCCAGTACTTC
TRBD2,.,TRBJ2-1,TRBV19,CASSLAGGPDEQFF,TGTGCCAGTAGTTTGGCGGGAGGGCCCGATGAGCAGTTCTTC
TRBD2,.,TRBJ2-1,TRBV19,CASTQLAGGDGEQFF,TGTGCCAGTACCCAACTAGCGGGAGGGGATGGTGAGCAGTTCTTC
TRBD2,.,TRBJ2-1,TRBV2,CASSEGGGGFDEQFF,TGTGCCAGCAGTGAAGGCGGGGGGGGGTTTGATGAGCAGTTCTTC
.,.,TRBJ1-6,TRBV21-1,CASSKKHYNSPLHF,TGTGCCAGCAGCAAAAAACACTATAATTCACCCCTCCACTTT
.,.,TRBJ2-1,TRBV5-1,CASSLRAGAYNEQFF,TGCGCCAGCAGCTTGAGGGCGGGGGCTTACAATGAGCAGTTCTTC
.,.,TRBJ2-5,TRBV25-1,CASTRKETQYF,TGTGCCTCCACTAGAAAAGAGACCCAGTACTTC
TRBD2,.,TRBJ2-2,TRBV7-9,CASSTSGGANTGELFF,TGTGCCAGCAGCACCTCGGGGGGGGCGAACACCGGGGAGCTGTTTTTT
.,.,TRBJ1-4,TRBV5-1,CASSQQPGISNEKLFF,TGCGCCAGCAGCCAGCAGCCGGGAATCTCCAATGAAAAACTGTTTTTT
TRBD1,.,TRBJ2-5,TRBV7-9,CASSTGATETQYF,TGTGCCAGCAGCACAGGGGCGACGGAGACCCAGTACTTC
.,.,TRBJ1-2,TRBV7-9,CASGAASLYGYTF,TGTGCCAGCGGGGCAGCTAGTCTTTATGGCTACACCTTC
TRBD1,once,TRBJ1-1,TRBV29-1,CSVVGQGTEAFF,TGCAGCGTTGTGGGACAGGGCACTGAAGCTTTCTTT
TRBD1,.,TRBJ1-4,TRBV5-1,CASSRGTGNEKLFF,TGCGCCAGCAGCCGCGGGACAGGCAATGAAAAACTGTTTTTT
.,.,TRBJ1-6,TRBV30,CAWSLQSSYNSPLHF,TGTGCCTGGAGTCTACAGAGCTCCTATAATTCACCCCTCCACTTT
TRBD2,.,TRBJ2-1,TRBV25-1,CASSGLAGNHNEQFF,TGTGCCAGCAGTGGACTAGCGGGGAACCACAATGAGCAGTTCTTC
TRBD1,.,TRBJ2-5,TRBV2,CASRFDRGGLGETQYF,TGTGCCAGCAGGTTCGACAGGGGAGGTCTGGGAGAGACCCAGTACTTC
.,.,TRBJ1-4,TRBV6-5,CASSWKGGEKLFF,TGTGCCAGCAGTTGGAAAGGGGGTGAAAAACTGTTTTTT
TRBD1,.,TRBJ1-5,TRBV19,CASSKGAEQPQHF,TGTGCCAGTAGTAAGGGGGCGGAGCAGCCCCAGCATTTT
TRBD1,.,TRBJ2-4,TRBV9,CASSPTQGVKNIQYF,TGTGCCAGCAGCCCTACGCAGGGGGTCAAAAACATTCAGTACTTC
.,once,TRBJ2-4,TRBV10-3,CAIGTGRENIQYF,TGTGCCATCGGAACAGGAAGGGAAAACATTCAGTACTTC
.,.,TRBJ1-5,TRBV6-5,CASSPKGQNNQPQHF,TGTGCCAGCAGCCCTAAAGGACAGAACAATCAGCCCCAGCATTTT
.,.,TRBJ1-2,TRBV5-4,CASSASGEDYGYTF,TGTGCCAGCAGCGCCAGCGGGGAGGACTATGGCTACACCTTC
TRBD2,.,TRBJ2-1,TRBV25-1,CASSEWGGISSYNEQFF,TGTGCCAGCAGTGAATGGGGGGGGATAAGCTCCTACAATGAGCAGTTCTTC
.,.,TRBJ1-3,TRBV9,CASSRETGGNTIYF,TGTGCCAGCAGCCGGGAGACGGGTGGAAACACCATATATTTT
TRBD1,.,TRBJ1-1,TRBV6-1,CASSEALGQGATEAFF,TGTGCCAGCAGTGAAGCGCTAGGACAGGGAGCCACTGAAGCTTTCTTT